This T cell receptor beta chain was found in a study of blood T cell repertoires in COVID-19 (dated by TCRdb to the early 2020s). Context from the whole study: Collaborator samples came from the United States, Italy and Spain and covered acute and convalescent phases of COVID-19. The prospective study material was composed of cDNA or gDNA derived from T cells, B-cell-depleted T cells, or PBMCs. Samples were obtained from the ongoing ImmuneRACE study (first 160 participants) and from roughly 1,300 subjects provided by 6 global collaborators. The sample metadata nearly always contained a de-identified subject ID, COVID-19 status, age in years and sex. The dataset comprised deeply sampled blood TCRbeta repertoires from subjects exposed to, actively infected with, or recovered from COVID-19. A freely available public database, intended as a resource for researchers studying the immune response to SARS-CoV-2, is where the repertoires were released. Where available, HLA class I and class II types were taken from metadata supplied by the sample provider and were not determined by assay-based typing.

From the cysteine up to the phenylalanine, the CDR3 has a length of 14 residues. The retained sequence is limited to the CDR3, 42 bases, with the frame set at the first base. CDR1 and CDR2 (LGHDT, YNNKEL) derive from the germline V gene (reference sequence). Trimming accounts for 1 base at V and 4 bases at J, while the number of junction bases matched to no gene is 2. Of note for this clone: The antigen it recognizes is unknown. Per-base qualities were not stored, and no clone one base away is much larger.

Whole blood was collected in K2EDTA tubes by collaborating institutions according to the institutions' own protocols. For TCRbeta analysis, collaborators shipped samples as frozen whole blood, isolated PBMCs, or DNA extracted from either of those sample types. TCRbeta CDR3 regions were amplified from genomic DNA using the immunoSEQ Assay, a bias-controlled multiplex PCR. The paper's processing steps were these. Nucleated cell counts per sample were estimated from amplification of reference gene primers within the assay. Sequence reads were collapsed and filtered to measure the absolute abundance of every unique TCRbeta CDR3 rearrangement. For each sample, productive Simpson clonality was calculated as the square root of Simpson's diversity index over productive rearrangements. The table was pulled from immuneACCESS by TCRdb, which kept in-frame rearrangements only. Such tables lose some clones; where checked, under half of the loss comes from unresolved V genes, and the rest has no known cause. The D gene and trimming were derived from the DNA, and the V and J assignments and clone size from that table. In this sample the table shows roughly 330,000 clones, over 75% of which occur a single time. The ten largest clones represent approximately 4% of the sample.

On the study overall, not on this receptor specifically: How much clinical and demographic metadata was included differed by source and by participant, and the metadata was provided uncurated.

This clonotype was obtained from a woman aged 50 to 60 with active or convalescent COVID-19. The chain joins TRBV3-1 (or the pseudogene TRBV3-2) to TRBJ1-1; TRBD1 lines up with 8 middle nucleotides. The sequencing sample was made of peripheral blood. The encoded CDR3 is CASSQVQGATEAFF. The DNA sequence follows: TGTGCCAGCAGCCAAGTCCAGGGGGCCACTGAAGCTTTCTTT.